The rows below give T cell receptor beta chains drawn from one sample of a study of T cell changes during pregnancy in multiple sclerosis. The assay was immunoSEQ multiplex PCR, and TCRdb's table has in-frame clones only and misses some. The profile shows 30,000 to 35,000 clones, 75% to 95% of them singletons. This specimen was CD8+ T cells from peripheral blood mononuclear cells, taken in the first trimester of pregnancy. These receptors all stem from a female donor with multiple sclerosis, enrolled in a pregnancy study. The CDR3 runs from the conserved cysteine through the conserved F or W.

TRBJ2-7,TRBV2,CASNGGVAYEQYF
TRBJ2-4,TRBV15,CATSTRGEGAKNIQYF
TRBJ2-7,TRBV5-1,CASSLGASEQYF
TRBJ2-1,TRBV27,CASSFLSTGQGHYNEQFF
TRBJ2-1,TRBV4-2,CASSQGVNEQFF
TRBJ1-2,TRBV27,CASSLFGGDYGYTF
TRBJ2-2,TRBV9,CASSTNTGELFF
TRBJ2-1,TRBV7-8,CASSLTTGANEQFF
TRBJ2-7,TRBV18,CASSLPGQGYEQYF
TRBJ2-6,TRBV4-3,CASSQDFSSGANVLTF
TRBJ2-2,TRBV4-1,CASSQDRSEGELFF
TRBJ2-7,TRBV7-2,CASSFGGLEQYF
TRBJ2-7,TRBV27,CASSFIAGLGEQYF
TRBJ2-7,TRBV28,CASSGTGYYEQYF
TRBJ2-5,TRBV9,CASSPSAGEETQYF
TRBJ2-1,TRBV13,CASSFLSYNEQFF
TRBJ1-1,TRBV7-9,CASSSIERDMNTEAFF
TRBJ2-3,TRBV14,CASSQDIRTLTDTQYF
TRBJ1-2,TRBV7-9,CASSHSEQGLQSYGYTF
TRBJ1-1,TRBV27,CASSPIWGGGLIGAFF
TRBJ1-1,TRBV7-2,CASSFDRDRVRTEAFF
TRBJ2-3,TRBV2,CASSERGSTDTQYF
TRBJ2-7,TRBV2,CASEGQVAYEQYF
TRBJ2-7,TRBV6-1,CAVAAQILYEQYF
TRBJ2-3,TRBV4-3,CASSQLAGGITDTQYF
TRBJ2-2,TRBV6-5,CASSPGVANTGELFF
TRBJ2-2,TRBV2,CASSEAGRGLTGELFF
TRBJ2-1,TRBV5-6,CASSLSGRGAYNEQFF
TRBJ1-1,TRBV27,CASSRGDRGFTEAFF
TRBJ1-2,TRBV6-5,CASSPWTGVDYGYTF
TRBJ1-2,TRBV28,CASSQGVVGYTF
TRBJ2-2,TRBV4-2,CASSQDRRLAGRTGELFF
TRBJ2-7,TRBV5-1,CASSLGSGRNEQYF
TRBJ2-7,TRBV27,CASSLYGRASYEQYF
TRBJ2-7,TRBV16,CASSLWATGSYEQYF
TRBJ2-1,TRBV7-8,CASSLAGLAMGEQFF
TRBJ2-7,TRBV2,CASSLFGASGPEQYF
TRBJ2-1,TRBV28,CASSLGLALNNEQFF
TRBJ1-1,TRBV7-9,CASSPSDRGWWNTEAFF
TRBJ2-1,TRBV7-3,CASSPSTSRKNEQFF
TRBJ2-1,TRBV19,CASSIGTSGSSYNEQFF
TRBJ2-7,TRBV4-1,CASSPRLEYEQYF
TRBJ2-1,TRBV7-9,CASSFPQGAVNEQFF
TRBJ2-7,TRBV6-1,CATITHRDSSYEQYF
TRBJ2-7,TRBV29-1,CSVDPGRGGYEQYF
TRBJ2-4,TRBV27,CASSPGDSKNIQYF